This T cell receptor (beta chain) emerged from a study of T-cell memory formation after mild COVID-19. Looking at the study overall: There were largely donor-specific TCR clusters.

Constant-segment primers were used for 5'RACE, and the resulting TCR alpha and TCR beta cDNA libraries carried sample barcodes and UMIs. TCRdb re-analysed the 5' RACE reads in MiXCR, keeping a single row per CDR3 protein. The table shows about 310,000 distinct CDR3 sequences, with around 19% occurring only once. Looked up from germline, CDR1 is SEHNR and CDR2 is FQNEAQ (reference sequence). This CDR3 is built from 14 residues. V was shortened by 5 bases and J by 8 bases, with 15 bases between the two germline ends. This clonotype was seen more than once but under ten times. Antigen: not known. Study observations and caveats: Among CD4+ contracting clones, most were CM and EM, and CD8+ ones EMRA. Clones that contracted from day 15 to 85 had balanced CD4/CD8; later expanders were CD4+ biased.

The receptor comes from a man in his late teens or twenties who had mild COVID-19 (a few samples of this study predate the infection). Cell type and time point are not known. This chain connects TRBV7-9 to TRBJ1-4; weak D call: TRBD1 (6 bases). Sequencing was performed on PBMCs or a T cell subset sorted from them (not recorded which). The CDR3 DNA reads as TGTGCCAGCAGCGGGCAGGGGAGTGAGGAAAAACTGTTTTTT. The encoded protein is CASSGQGSEEKLFF.